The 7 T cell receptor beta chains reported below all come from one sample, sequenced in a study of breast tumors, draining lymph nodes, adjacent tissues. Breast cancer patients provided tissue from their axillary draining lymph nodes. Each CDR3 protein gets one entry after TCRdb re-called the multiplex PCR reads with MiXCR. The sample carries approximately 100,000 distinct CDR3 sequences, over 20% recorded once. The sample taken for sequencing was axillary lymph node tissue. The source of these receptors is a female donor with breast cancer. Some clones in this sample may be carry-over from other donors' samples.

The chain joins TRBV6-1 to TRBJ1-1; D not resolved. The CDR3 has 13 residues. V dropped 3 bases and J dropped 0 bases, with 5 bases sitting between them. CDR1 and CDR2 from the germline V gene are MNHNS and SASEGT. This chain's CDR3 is CASSEGMNTEAFF. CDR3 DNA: TGTGCCAGCAGTGAGGGTATGAACACTGAAGCTTTCTTT.

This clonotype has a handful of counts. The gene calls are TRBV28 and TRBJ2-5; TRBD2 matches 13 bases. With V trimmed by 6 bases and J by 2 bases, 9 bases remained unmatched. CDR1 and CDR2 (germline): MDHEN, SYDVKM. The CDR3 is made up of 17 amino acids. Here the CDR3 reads CASSREGLAGKQETQYF. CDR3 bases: TGTGCCAGCAGCCGAGAGGGACTAGCGGGGAAACAAGAGACCCAGTACTTC.

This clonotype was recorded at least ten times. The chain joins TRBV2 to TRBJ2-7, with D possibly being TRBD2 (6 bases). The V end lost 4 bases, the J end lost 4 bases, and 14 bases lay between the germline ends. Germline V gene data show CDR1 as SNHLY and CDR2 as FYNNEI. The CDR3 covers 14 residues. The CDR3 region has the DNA TGTGCCAGCAGTGGCCCCTCGGCGGGGTACGAGCAGTACTTC. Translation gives CASSGPSAGYEQYF.

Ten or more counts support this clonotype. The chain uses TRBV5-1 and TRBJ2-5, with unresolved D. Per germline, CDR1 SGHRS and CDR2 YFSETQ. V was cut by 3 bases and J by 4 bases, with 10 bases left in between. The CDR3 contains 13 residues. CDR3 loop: CASSSQIGETQYF. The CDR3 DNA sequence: TGCGCCAGCAGCTCTCAAATTGGAGAGACCCAGTACTTC.

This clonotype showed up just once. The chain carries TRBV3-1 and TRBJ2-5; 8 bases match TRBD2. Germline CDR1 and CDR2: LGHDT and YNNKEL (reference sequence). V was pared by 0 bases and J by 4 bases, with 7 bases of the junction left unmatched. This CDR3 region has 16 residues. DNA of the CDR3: TGTGCCAGCAGCCAAGACTTTAGCGGGGTCCGAGAGACCCAGTACTTC. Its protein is CASSQDFSGVRETQYF.

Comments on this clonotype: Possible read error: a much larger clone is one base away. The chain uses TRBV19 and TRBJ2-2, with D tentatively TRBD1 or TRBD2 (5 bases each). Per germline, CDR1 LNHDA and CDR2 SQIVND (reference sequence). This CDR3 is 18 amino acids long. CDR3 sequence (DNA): TGTGCCAGTAGTATACGGTGGGGCGCTTCCGCGAACACCGGGGAGCTGCTTTTT. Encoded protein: CASSIRWGASANTGELLF.

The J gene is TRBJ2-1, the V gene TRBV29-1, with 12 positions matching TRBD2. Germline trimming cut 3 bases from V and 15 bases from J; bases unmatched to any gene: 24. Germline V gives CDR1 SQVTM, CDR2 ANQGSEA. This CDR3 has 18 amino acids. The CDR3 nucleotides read TGCAGCGTTGAGTCCCTAGCGGGGGGGAACCTCCTCTACAATGGGCGGTTCTTC. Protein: CSVESLAGGNLLYNGRFF.